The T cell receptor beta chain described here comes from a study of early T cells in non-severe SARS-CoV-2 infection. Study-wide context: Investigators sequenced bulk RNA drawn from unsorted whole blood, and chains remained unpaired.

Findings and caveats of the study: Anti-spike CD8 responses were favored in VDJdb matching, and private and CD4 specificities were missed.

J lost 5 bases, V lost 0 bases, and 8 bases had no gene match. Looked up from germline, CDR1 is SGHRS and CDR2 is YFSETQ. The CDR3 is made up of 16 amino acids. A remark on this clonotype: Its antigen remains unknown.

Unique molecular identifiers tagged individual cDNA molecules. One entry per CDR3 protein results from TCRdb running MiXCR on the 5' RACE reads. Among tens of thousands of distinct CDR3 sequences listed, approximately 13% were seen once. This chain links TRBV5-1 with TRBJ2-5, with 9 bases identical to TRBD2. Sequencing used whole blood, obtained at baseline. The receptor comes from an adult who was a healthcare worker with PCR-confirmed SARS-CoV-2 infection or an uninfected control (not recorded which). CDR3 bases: TGCGCCAGCAGCTTGGGGCTAGCGGGGCGTCAGGAGACCCAGTACTTC. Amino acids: CASSLGLAGRQETQYF.